Presented here are 14 T cell receptor beta chains from one specimen sequenced in a study of blood T cell repertoires in COVID-19. Only in-frame clones appear in the TCRdb table, and some are missing; sequencing was by immunoSEQ multiplex PCR. The top ten hold 9% of the sample, which has fewer than 200,000 clones, about 90% seen once. Sequencing used PBMCs or T cells enriched from blood (not recorded which). Receptors originate from a woman under 30 who had recovered from COVID-19.

This clone has more than one count but fewer than ten. The chain uses TRBV6-5 and TRBJ1-1; D is uncertain. Trimming took 0 bases from V and 4 from J, leaving 12 bases between them. The V gene's germline CDR1 is MNHEY and CDR2 SVGAGI. CDR3 length: 15 residues. CDR3 protein: CASSYSKGGVTEAFF. The CDR3 nucleotides read TGTGCCAGCAGTTACTCGAAAGGAGGTGTCACTGAAGCTTTCTTT.

This chain connects TRBV5-8 to TRBJ1-1; D is undetermined. The ends were cut back, 3 bases at V and 1 base at J, with 7 bases in the middle. CDR3 length equals 13 residues. Germline-derived CDR1 and CDR2 are SGHTS and YDEGEE. The CDR3 nucleotides are TGTGCCAGCAGCTATAGTAGGAACACTGAAGCTTTCTTT. Protein sequence: CASSYSRNTEAFF.

The chain joins TRBV6-5 to TRBJ2-1, with 8 bases aligning to TRBD1. The CDR3 consists of 14 residues. J was trimmed by 8 bases and V by 5 bases; bases with no gene match: 8. Germline CDR1 reads MNHEY; CDR2 reads SVGAGI. CDR3 nucleotide sequence: TGTGCCAGCAGTCCCGGACAGGGTGGGTATGAGCAGTTCTTC. Its translation is CASSPGQGGYEQFF.

This chain connects TRBV27 to TRBJ2-3; D is possibly TRBD1 (6 bases). CDR1 MNHEY and CDR2 SMNVEV come from the germline V gene (reference sequence). Trimming cost V 3 bases and J 2 bases, with 18 bases left between them. The CDR3 spans 17 residues. The CDR3: CASSFSKGTTDTDTQYF. CDR3 nucleotides: TGTGCCAGCAGTTTCTCGAAAGGGACAACCGACACAGATACGCAGTATTTT.

This clone was observed a handful of times. The chain joins TRBV10-2 to TRBJ1-3; possible D gene TRBD1, 6 bases. This CDR3 comprises 14 residues. V was cut by 8 bases and J by 4 bases, with 15 bases left in between. Germline values: CDR1 WSHSY, CDR2 SAAADI. The CDR3 DNA follows: TGCGCCAGCTCCAGGGGTTTAGACGGAAACACCATATATTTT. This gives the protein CASSRGLDGNTIYF.

The J gene is TRBJ2-7, the V gene TRBV7-9, with 12 bases fitting TRBD1. The CDR3 extends over 15 amino acids. Per the germline V gene, CDR1 is SEHNR and CDR2 is FQNEAQ (reference sequence). Trimming cost V 3 bases and J 2 bases; bases outside gene matches: 2. The CDR3 nucleotides are TGTGCCAGCAGCTTGGGACAGGGGGCGGCCTACGAGCAGTACTTC. It encodes CASSLGQGAAYEQYF. The whole variable domain, filled in from reference TRBV7-9 and TRBJ2-7, reads DTGVSQNPRHKITKRGQNVTFRCDPISEHNRLYWYRQTLGQGPEFLTYFQNEAQLEKSRLLSDRFSAERPKGSFSTLEIQRTEQGDSAMYLCASSLGQGAAYEQYFGPGTRLTVT.

This CDR3 is CASSLGRTGGRTGELFF. Written as DNA, the CDR3 is TGTGCCAGCAGCTTAGGTCGTACAGGGGGTAGAACCGGGGAGCTGTTTTTT. The chain uses TRBV11-2 and TRBJ2-2; 8 positions agree with TRBD1. From germline, CDR1 is SGHAT and CDR2 FQNNGV. The CDR3 contains 17 residues. Trimming removed 1 base from V and 5 bases from J; junction bases left unmatched: 9.

The rearrangement joins TRBV20-1 to TRBJ2-7; a possible D gene is TRBD1 (6 bases). Trimming cost V 3 bases and J 3 bases, with 6 bases left between them. This CDR3 is built from 11 residues. Germline CDR1 DFQATT, CDR2 SNEGSKA (reference sequence). DNA for the CDR3: TGCAGTGCTAGGACAGGCTACGAGCAGTACTTC. Its translation: CSARTGYEQYF.

This rearrangement joins TRBV10-3 to TRBJ1-4, with D tentatively TRBD1 (5 bases). The CDR3 consists of 15 residues. V was pared by 6 bases and J by 3 bases, with 14 bases between. Germline CDR1 ENHRY, CDR2 SYGVKD. The CDR3 loop is CAIRQTGDSNEKLFF. The CDR3 DNA follows: TGTGCCATCAGGCAAACAGGAGACTCTAATGAAAAACTGTTTTTT.

The chain has TRBV28 and TRBJ2-5, with TRBD2 matching over 7 bases. The CDR3 is 16 amino acids. J lost 0 bases, V lost 4 bases, and 8 bases had no gene match. Germline assignment: CDR1 MDHEN and CDR2 SYDVKM. The CDR3 is CASSSRITSDQETQYF. DNA of the CDR3: TGTGCCAGCAGTTCCCGGATTACTAGCGACCAAGAGACCCAGTACTTC.

CDR3 nucleotides: TGTGCCAGCTCACCACGAAGCGGCCAAGAGACCCAGTACTTC. Amino acids: CASSPRSGQETQYF. This chain links TRBV18 with TRBJ2-5, with D possibly TRBD2 on 5 matching bases. The CDR3 has 14 residues. CDR1 KGHSH and CDR2 LQKENI come from the germline V gene. The ends were cut back, 1 base at V and 1 base at J, with 7 bases in the middle.

J is TRBJ1-5 and V is TRBV18, with TRBD1 identical over 7 bases. Germline assignment: CDR1 KGHSH and CDR2 LQKENI. The CDR3 has 16 residues. V lost 3 bases to trimming and J lost 3 bases; unmatched junction nucleotides: 8. This CDR3 reads CASSPPNTGDNQPQHF. The CDR3 region has the DNA TGTGCCAGCTCACCCCCAAATACAGGGGACAATCAGCCCCAGCATTTT. Drawing the rest from reference TRBV18 and TRBJ1-5, the complete variable domain is NAGVMQNPRHLVRRRGQEARLRCSPMKGHSHVYWYRQLPEEGLKFMVYLQKENIIDESGMPKERFSAEFPKEGPSILRIQQVVRGDSAAYFCASSPPNTGDNQPQHFGDGTRLSIL.

This clone was recorded only once. V usage is TRBV10-1 and J usage is TRBJ2-3; 8 bases are shared with TRBD2. Germline assignment: CDR1 WNHNN and CDR2 SYGVQD (reference sequence). The length of the CDR3 is 13 residues. With V trimmed by 6 bases and J by 1 base, 0 bases remained unmatched. This CDR3 is CASRRGGTDTQYF. The CDR3 DNA follows: TGCGCCAGCAGGCGGGGGGGCACAGATACGCAGTATTTT.

J is TRBJ2-7 and V is TRBV7-2, with 7 nucleotides matching TRBD1. The CDR3 covers 15 residues. Germline V lookup: CDR1 SGHTA, CDR2 FQGNSA. V gave up 2 bases and J gave up 1 base; unmatched junction bases: 5. CDR3 region: CASSLMTGSSYEQYF. The CDR3 bases are TGTGCCAGCAGCTTAATGACAGGGAGTTCCTACGAGCAGTACTTC.